This T cell receptor beta chain was recorded in a study of human T cells and chemical hapten exposure. Study details: All patients underwent weekly scalp dosing with diphenylcyclopropenone for the full roughly 25-week study.

Time point here: patch test 3, about 24 weeks after DPC sensitization. Documented treatment: therapeutic diphenylcyclopropenone sensitization with weekly scalp DPC. Each CDR3 protein is one row after TCRdb ran MiXCR on the RACE reads. The sample contains tens of thousands of distinct CDR3 sequences, 13% of which appear only once. Germline V gene sequence: CDR1 SGHRS, CDR2 YFSETQ. Trimming took 1 base from V and 5 from J; bases not matched to a gene: 9. The length of the CDR3 is 16 residues. The sample here was whole blood, taken in connection with sensitization to the hapten diphenylcyclopropenone (DPC). The chain links TRBV5-1 to TRBJ2-3, with TRBD2 matching 8 bases. The clonotype was recovered from a woman in her forties or fifties with alopecia areata. Some clones in this sample may be carry-over from other donors' samples. This chain's CDR3 is CASSLQGREVIDTQYF. CDR3 in DNA: TGCGCCAGCAGCTTGCAGGGGCGGGAGGTGATAGATACGCAGTATTTT.